Listed below are T cell receptor beta chains from one sample, sequenced in a study of tumor-infiltrating lymphocytes in primary liver carcinoma. A single record per CDR3 protein comes from TCRdb applying MiXCR to the multiplex PCR reads. The data contain some 190,000 distinct CDR3 sequences, over 45% of them seen just once; the ten biggest clones take up around 68%. Material: peripheral blood. The receptors here all came from a man aged 40-55 years with primary liver carcinoma and hepatitis B virus infection. CDR3s include the opening cysteine and the closing phenylalanine or tryptophan. A D gene is named only where the DNA matches it firmly. A clone size is listed for some rows: how often the clone was seen (once, few, many), or a class if it is expanded.

V	J	size	D	DNA	CDR3
TRBV11-2	TRBJ1-5	.	.	TGTGTCAGCAGGTCCCGGTCAGAAGCGAATCAGCCCCAGCATTTT	CVSRSRSEANQPQHF
TRBV29-1	TRBJ2-5	.	.	TGCAGCGTTGATCGGAACTCCTTGGTGGAGACCCAGTACTTC	CSVDRNSLVETQYF
TRBV11-2	TRBJ2-1	.	TRBD2	TGTCTCAGCAGCTCTATAACTAGCGACCAGAGGGATGAGCAGTTCTTC	CLSSSITSDQRDEQFF
TRBV29-1	TRBJ1-2	.	.	TGCAGCGTTGAAGACGGCAGGAGTCACTATGGCTACACCTTC	CSVEDGRSHYGYTF
TRBV5-1	TRBJ1-3	once	.	TGCGCCAGCAGCCCGGACGGAGGTCCAGGAGACACCATATATTTT	CASSPDGGPGDTIYF
TRBV29-1	TRBJ2-3	many	.	TGCAGCGTTGAAGCTGCACGCACAGATACGCAGTATTTT	CSVEAARTDTQYF
TRBV6-1	TRBJ2-1	many	TRBD1	TGTGCCAGCAGTGAATGGCAGGGGGCGGATGAGCAGTTCTTC	CASSEWQGADEQFF
TRBV28	TRBJ1-2	.	.	TGTGCCAGCCTCCTGGGACCCTTGAATTTAGGCTACACCTTC	CASLLGPLNLGYTF
TRBV5-6	TRBJ2-7	.	.	TGTGCCAGCAGCTTAACGGTTTACGAGCAGTACTTC	CASSLTVYEQYF
TRBV6-5	TRBJ1-1	once	.	TGTGCCAGCAGTTACTCCACCGAGGCTGAAGCTTTCTTT	CASSYSTEAEAFF
TRBV5-1	TRBJ1-2	.	.	TGCGCCAGCAGCTTGGGGAACCCCCAACAGGCCGATAACTATGGCTACACCTTC	CASSLGNPQQADNYGYTF
TRBV10-3	TRBJ2-1	.	TRBD1	TGTGCCATCAGTGGGGGACAGGGAGGCAATGAGCAGTTCTTC	CAISGGQGGNEQFF
TRBV7-8	TRBJ2-1	.	.	TGTGCCACCTCAAACCGGATTGAGCAGTTCTTC	CATSNRIEQFF
TRBV11-2	TRBJ2-1	.	.	TGTGCCAGCAGCTTATTCGTGGAGAATGAGCAGCTCTTC	CASSLFVENEQLF
TRBV29-1	TRBJ2-5	few	TRBD2	TGCAGCGTCACAGGTCGGGTAGGGGAGGCGGGAGGCGAGACCCAGTACTTC	CSVTGRVGEAGGETQYF
TRBV6-6	TRBJ2-5	.	.	TGTGTCAGCACCCCATTAAGGGAGGGGGGGGAGACCCAGTACTTC	CVSTPLREGGETQYF
TRBV12-3/TRBV12-4	TRBJ1-2	many	TRBD1	TGTGCCAGCAGCTGGGGACAGGGGGCCGGTGGCTACACCTTC	CASSWGQGAGGYTF
TRBV10-3	TRBJ1-4	.	TRBD1	TGTGCCATCAGTAGGGACAGCGATGAAAAACTGTTTTTT	CAISRDSDEKLFF
TRBV10-2	TRBJ2-5	.	TRBD1	TGCGCCAGCAGGGACAGGTCTGAGACCCAGTACTTC	CASRDRSETQYF
TRBV6-5	TRBJ2-1	.	TRBD1	TGTGCCAGCAGTTACTCGACGGGACAGGGGTCCAATGAGCAGTTCTTC	CASSYSTGQGSNEQFF
TRBV11-2	TRBJ2-1	.	.	TGTGCCAGCAACTCCCCTTCCAGCTCCTACAATGAGCAGTTCTTC	CASNSPSSSYNEQFF
TRBV12-3/TRBV12-4	TRBJ2-5	many	.	TGTGCCAGCAGTACCCCAGTCACACAAGAGACCCAGTACTTC	CASSTPVTQETQYF
TRBV6-1	TRBJ2-5	few	.	TGTGCCAGCAGAGACTCAGGGAGGGAGACCCAGTACTTC	CASRDSGRETQYF
TRBV29-1	TRBJ2-7	many	.	TGCAGCGTGAGGAGGGAAACCTACGAGCAGTACTTC	CSVRRETYEQYF
TRBV4-1	TRBJ1-6	.	TRBD1	TGCGCCAGCAGCCTCGCGTTTAGGACAGGGTCTCCACCCCTCCACTTT	CASSLAFRTGSPPLHF
TRBV11-2	TRBJ1-3	.	.	TGTGACAGCAGCTTCGGACAGTTAGACACCATATATTTT	CDSSFGQLDTIYF
TRBV13	TRBJ2-1	few	.	TGTGCCAGCAGCCCGCGGAGTGGGAGGGGGCATAATGAGCAGTTCTTC	CASSPRSGRGHNEQFF
TRBV11-2	TRBJ2-5	few	.	TGTGCCAGCAGTGAAGAGGCGCGTGGGGCCCAGTACTTC	CASSEEARGAQYF
TRBV10-3	TRBJ1-1	many	.	TGTGCCATCACCCGGGACGGGAACACTGAAGCTTTCTTT	CAITRDGNTEAFF
TRBV24-1	TRBJ2-1	.	.	TGTGCCACCAGTGATTTGCAACTAGGTGAGCAGTTCTTC	CATSDLQLGEQFF
TRBV29-1	TRBJ1-2	few	.	TGCAGCGTTGAAGATCGTGGGCGTTCTAACTATGGCTACACTTTC	CSVEDRGRSNYGYTF
TRBV11-2	TRBJ1-5	.	.	TGTGCCAGCAGCACTGGACAAAGTCAGCCCCAGCATTTT	CASSTGQSQPQHF
TRBV7-8	TRBJ2-7	.	.	TGTGCCAGCAGCTCGGACCGGGTTCAGTACTTC	CASSSDRVQYF
TRBV6-1	TRBJ2-1	few	TRBD2	TGTGCCAGCAGGATAACTAGCGGGGATTCCTACAATGAGCAGTTCTTC	CASRITSGDSYNEQFF
TRBV21-1	TRBJ2-7	few	.	TGTGCCAGCAAAGGAGGGTGCTCCTACGAGCAGTACTTC	CASKGGCSYEQYF
TRBV28	TRBJ2-7	.	.	TGTGCCAGCAGGTGGGAGCGACGGGACAAGAGGGAGCAGTACTTC	CASRWERRDKREQYF
TRBV11-2	TRBJ2-6	.	.	TGTGCCAGCAGCTCTGGGGAGATCTCTGGGGCCAACGTCCTGACTTTC	CASSSGEISGANVLTF
TRBV30	TRBJ2-1	.	.	TGTGCCTGGAGTGTACGGGGTAATGAGCAGTTCTTC	CAWSVRGNEQFF
TRBV4-2	TRBJ2-1	few	.	TGTGCCAGCAGCCAAGCCTCCGTAACGTTGGGCAATGAGCAGTTCTTC	CASSQASVTLGNEQFF
TRBV29-1	TRBJ2-2	many	TRBD2	TGCAGCGCCCGAGGGACTACGCACACCGGGGAGCTGTTTTTT	CSARGTTHTGELFF
TRBV6-6	TRBJ2-7	.	.	TGTGCCAGCACCCCCTCGGGCCCGGCCGAGCAGTACTTC	CASTPSGPAEQYF
TRBV6-2/TRBV6-3	TRBJ2-6	few	TRBD1	TGTGCCAGCAGCCTTCAAGGGGGCGGGGCCAACGTCCTGACTTTC	CASSLQGGGANVLTF
TRBV4-2	TRBJ2-2	once	TRBD2	TGTGCCAGCTGCCAAGGGATAGCGGGATCCACCGGGGAGCTGTTTTTT	CASCQGIAGSTGELFF
TRBV11-2	TRBJ1-1	many	.	TGTGCCAGCAGCCCCTGGAATGAGGGGACTGAAGCTTTCTTT	CASSPWNEGTEAFF
TRBV29-1	TRBJ1-5	few	TRBD1	TGCAGCGTTGGACAGGGAGGTGGTCAGCCCCAGCATTTT	CSVGQGGGQPQHF
TRBV29-1	TRBJ1-4	few	.	TGCAGCGTCCTCCTGGGGGGTGAAAAACTGTTTTTT	CSVLLGGEKLFF
TRBV6-1	TRBJ1-1	.	.	TGTGCCAGCAGTGGGGGACGGAGATTTGAAGCTTTCTTT	CASSGGRRFEAFF
TRBV7-8	TRBJ2-1	.	TRBD2	TGTGCCGGCAGCTTAGTTGGACTAGCCGCCGATGAACAGTTCTTC	CAGSLVGLAADEQFF
TRBV6-5	TRBJ1-4	.	.	TGTACCAGCAGTTTCACGGGGGCGGGGAATGAAAAACTGTTTTTT	CTSSFTGAGNEKLFF
TRBV11-2	TRBJ2-7	many	.	TGTGCCAGCAGCTTAGAGGCCAGGGGCTACGAGCAGTACTTC	CASSLEARGYEQYF
TRBV11-1	TRBJ2-1	once	TRBD2	TGTGCCAGCAGCTCCTTTACTAGCGGGAGCTCCTACAATGAGCAGTTCTTC	CASSSFTSGSSYNEQFF
TRBV6-1	TRBJ2-1	.	TRBD2	TGTGCCAGCAGTTCCCAAGATCGACTAGCGGGATTCTCTAATGAGCAGTTCTTC	CASSSQDRLAGFSNEQFF
TRBV29-1	TRBJ2-5	many	TRBD2	TGCAGCGCGGTAGCGGGAGTCGGGGAGACCCAGTACTTC	CSAVAGVGETQYF
TRBV6-5	TRBJ1-3	.	.	TGTGCAAACAGACGAGACAGGAGATCTGGAAACACCATATATTTT	CANRRDRRSGNTIYF
TRBV6-1	TRBJ1-2	.	.	TGTGCCAGGAGTGAAATAGCAGATTACTATGGCTACACCTTC	CARSEIADYYGYTF